The 10 T cell receptor beta chains reported below all come from one sample, sequenced in a study of blood T cell repertoires in COVID-19. The method was immunoSEQ multiplex PCR; TCRdb's version includes in-frame clones alone and lacks a portion of them. The profile shows about 250,000 clones, about 80% of them singletons. The source material was peripheral blood. These receptor sequences come from a person aged 70 to 85 with COVID-19, enrolled during active disease.

The chain employs TRBV18 and TRBJ2-5; D might be TRBD2 (6 bases). Trimming shortened V by 6 bases and J by 5 bases, and 13 bases separated the two germline ends. From germline, CDR1 is KGHSH and CDR2 LQKENI. The CDR3 length is 13 residues. This CDR3 is CASSPESGETQYF. Written as DNA, the CDR3 is TGTGCCAGCTCTCCTGAAAGCGGGGAGACCCAGTACTTC.

This clone was recorded only once. The rearrangement joins TRBV5-1 to TRBJ2-7; the match to TRBD1 covers 8 bases. The CDR3 totals 17 residues. CDR1 and CDR2 (germline): SGHRS, YFSETQ. J was trimmed by 0 bases and V by 2 bases; bases with no gene match: 10. The CDR3 nucleotides read TGCGCCAGCAGCTTATTGGGGCGGGACAGGAGCTCCTACGAGCAGTACTTC. Residues: CASSLLGRDRSSYEQYF.

V and J are TRBV7-2 and TRBJ2-3; TRBD2 agrees at 9 bases. V was clipped by 4 bases and J by 5 bases; unmatched bases: 4. Germline CDR1 SGHTA, CDR2 FQGNSA. The CDR3 is 14 amino acids. DNA of the CDR3: TGTGCCAGCAGCTCGAGCGGGGGGCAAGATACGCAGTATTTT. Translation: CASSSSGGQDTQYF.

V and J are TRBV3-1 (or the pseudogene TRBV3-2) and TRBJ2-1, with 11 bases matching TRBD2. Per germline, CDR1 LGHDT and CDR2 YNNKEL (reference sequence). Losses at the gene ends were 3 bases for V and 2 bases for J; bases not matched to a gene: 3. The length of the CDR3 is 16 residues. For the CDR3, the DNA is TGTGCCAGCAGCCATGCTAGCGGGGGGACCTACAATGAGCAGTTCTTC. Its protein is CASSHASGGTYNEQFF.

This clone has only a few counts. The J gene is TRBJ1-3, the V gene TRBV11-2; D is undetermined. In germline, CDR1 is SGHAT, CDR2 FQNNGV. The germline V and J ends were trimmed by 5 bases and 2 bases, with 25 bases remaining between them. This CDR3 is 19 amino acids long. DNA of the CDR3: TGTGCCAGCAGCCCCTCAGCAGACCCGACTTACTTGACTGGAAACACCATATATTTT. Protein: CASSPSADPTYLTGNTIYF.

This chain uses TRBV29-1 with TRBJ1-2; TRBD1 matches 8 bases. Germline assignment: CDR1 SQVTM and CDR2 ANQGSEA. Unmatched junction bases numbered 2, after V lost 7 bases and J lost 4 bases. The CDR3 runs to 11 residues. The CDR3 DNA follows: TGCAGCGCCAGGGGGCTCTATGGCTACACCTTC. Its translation: CSARGLYGYTF.

The chain recombines TRBV10-3 with TRBJ1-1, with a weak D call TRBD1 (5 bases). This CDR3 spans 14 amino acids. Trimming stripped 6 bases from V and 2 bases from J, with 13 bases between. Germline values: CDR1 ENHRY, CDR2 SYGVKD. CDR3 region: CAIRRQQLNTEAFF. In DNA form, the CDR3 reads TGTGCCATCAGGAGACAGCAGTTAAACACTGAAGCTTTCTTT.

This chain connects TRBV7-3 to TRBJ1-1; D might be TRBD1 (6 bases). CDR1 is SGHTA, CDR2 FQGTGA, per germline. The V end was cut by 5 bases, the J end by 4 bases, with 14 bases between. The length of the CDR3 is 14 residues. DNA of the CDR3: TGTGCCAGCAGCCCCCAACAGGGTAGCACTGAAGCTTTCTTT. This codes for CASSPQQGSTEAFF.

This chain joins TRBV5-4 and TRBJ2-7; the D gene is possibly TRBD1 (6 bases). CDR1 and CDR2 (germline): SGHNT, YYREEE (reference sequence). V was trimmed by 4 bases and J by 3 bases, leaving 17 bases between them. The CDR3 runs 15 residues. The CDR3 sequence is CASSPVPQGYYEQYF. Written as DNA, the CDR3 is TGTGCCAGCAGCCCCGTGCCACAGGGATACTACGAGCAGTACTTC. The variable domain in full, with the rest retrieved from reference TRBV5-4 and TRBJ2-7, is ETGVTQSPTHLIKTRGQQVTLRCSSQSGHNTVSWYQQALGQGPQFIFQYYREEENGRGNFPPRFSGLQFPNYSSELNVNALELDDSALYLCASSPVPQGYYEQYFGPGTRLTVT.

The chain combines TRBV5-1 with TRBJ2-7; weak D call: TRBD1 (6 bases). Germline assignment: CDR1 SGHRS and CDR2 YFSETQ. The CDR3 runs 13 residues. Trimming cost V 4 bases and J 3 bases, with 11 bases left between them. The CDR3 DNA reads TGCGCCAGCAGCAACCCACAGGGCTACGAGCAGTACTTC. Its protein is CASSNPQGYEQYF.